Following are 15 T cell receptor beta chains from one sample sequenced in a study of control samples from healthy donors and cancer patients. Generated by immunoSEQ multiplex PCR, the TCRdb table keeps only in-frame clones and is missing some. The sample carries 95,000 to 130,000 clones, more than 80% recorded once. The sequenced material came from PBMCs. The receptors come from a woman aged 45-65 years with colorectal cancer.

The chain carries TRBV7-8 and TRBJ2-1; perhaps TRBD2 as D (5 bases). Germline CDR1 and CDR2: SGHVS and FQNEAQ. The CDR3 length is 16 residues. Trimming took off 4 bases at V and 4 bases at J, with 17 bases between the two ends. In nucleotides, the CDR3 is TGTGCCAGCAGCTCGGAGACCCGGGGAGTGTACAATGAGCAGTTCTTC. Its translation: CASSSETRGVYNEQFF.

A single count supports this clone. The chain links TRBV7-9 to TRBJ1-2; D is unclear. CDR1 and CDR2 (germline): SEHNR, FQNEAQ (reference sequence). This CDR3 region has 15 residues. The V end lost 6 bases, the J end lost 2 bases, and 16 bases lay between the germline ends. The CDR3 loop is CASRSPDDLNYGYTF. The CDR3 bases are TGTGCCAGCAGGTCCCCAGATGACTTAAACTATGGCTACACCTTC.

This clone has only a few counts. This chain uses TRBV2 with TRBJ1-5; no reliable D call. With 6 bases removed from V and 1 base from J, the gap between germline ends came to 7 bases. This CDR3 has 13 residues. The germline V gene has CDR1 SNHLY and CDR2 FYNNEI. The CDR3 protein is CASRWESNQPQHF. The CDR3 region has the DNA TGTGCCAGCAGATGGGAAAGCAATCAGCCCCAGCATTTT.

The rearrangement links TRBV19 to TRBJ2-3; D is uncertain. There are 14 residues in the CDR3. V was cut by 5 bases and J by 1 base, with 10 bases left in between. The V gene's germline CDR1 is LNHDA and CDR2 SQIVND (reference sequence). The CDR3, as DNA: TGTGCCAGTAGTGCCCTAATCGGCACAGATACGCAGTATTTT. Translating it yields CASSALIGTDTQYF.

The chain joins TRBV6-5 to TRBJ1-2; unclear D gene. CDR3 size: 14 residues. Trimming shortened V by 0 bases and J by 6 bases, and 11 bases separated the two germline ends. Germline CDR1 is MNHEY and CDR2 is SVGAGI. CDR3 DNA sequence: TGTGCCAGCAGTTACTCGCCAGGAATCGATGGCTACACCTTC. It codes for CASSYSPGIDGYTF.

V is TRBV27 and J is TRBJ1-2; tentatively, D is TRBD1 (6 bases). CDR1 is MNHEY and CDR2 is SMNVEV in the germline V gene (reference sequence). This CDR3 has 15 residues. Trimming left V 4 bases short and J 4 bases short, with 16 bases between. This CDR3 reads CASSSQGSWAYGYTF. CDR3 sequence (DNA): TGTGCCAGCAGTTCACAGGGAAGCTGGGCCTATGGCTACACCTTC.

The chain links TRBV6-5 to TRBJ2-1, with 11 bases that match TRBD2. Germline V gene lookup returns CDR1 MNHEY and CDR2 SVGAGI. Trimming at V came to 4 bases and at J to 7 bases, leaving 9 bases not matched to a gene. This CDR3 is 16 amino acids long. CDR3 nucleotides: TGTGCCAGCAGTTCCCATAGCGGGGGGGCCCGTAATGAGCAGTTCTTC. This codes for CASSSHSGGARNEQFF.

The chain uses TRBV9 and TRBJ2-1; the match to TRBD1 covers 11 bases. Germline CDR1 reads SGDLS; CDR2 reads YYNGEE. Germline trimming cut 3 bases from V and 4 bases from J; bases unmatched to any gene: 6. The CDR3 is 16 residues long. This CDR3 is CASSGSGTGGYNEQFF. The DNA of the CDR3 is TGTGCCAGCAGCGGGTCCGGGACAGGGGGTTACAATGAGCAGTTCTTC.

In its sample, this clone was seen once. V and J are TRBV3-1 (or the pseudogene TRBV3-2) and TRBJ1-2; TRBD1 agrees at 8 bases. This CDR3 is built from 20 residues. From germline, CDR1 is LGHDT and CDR2 YNNKEL (reference sequence). The ends lost 0 bases at V and 6 bases at J; junction bases unmatched: 21. CDR3 in DNA: TGTGCCAGCAGCCAAGACATGGGCAGGGGGCTCGGTGTGTCTAAAGATGGCTACACCTTC. It codes for CASSQDMGRGLGVSKDGYTF.

The rearrangement joins TRBV12-3 or TRBV12-4 to TRBJ1-1, with D tentatively TRBD1 (5 bases). CDR3 length: 13 amino acids. V was clipped by 3 bases and J by 4 bases, with 9 bases between them. The CDR3 is CASSFQGFTEAFF. In nucleotides, the CDR3 is TGTGCCAGCAGTTTTCAGGGTTTCACTGAAGCTTTCTTT.

Written as DNA, the CDR3 is TGTGCCAGCAGCTTGGTAGGGGATGTACGTGAAAAACTGTTTTTT. Translated, it gives CASSLVGDVREKLFF. The chain joins TRBV5-6 to TRBJ1-4, with a possible D match to TRBD1 (5 bases). The CDR3 loop spans 15 amino acids. V gave up 0 bases and J gave up 7 bases, with 13 bases separating them. Per the germline V gene, CDR1 is SGHDT and CDR2 is YYEEEE.

The rearrangement uses TRBV4-1 and TRBJ2-1, with D tentatively TRBD2 (6 bases). The CDR3 has 17 residues. Trimming cost V 0 bases and J 5 bases, with 17 bases left between them. CDR1 is MGHRA, CDR2 YSYEKL, per germline. CDR3 sequence: CASSQDRLGGNHNEQFF. DNA of the CDR3: TGCGCCAGCAGCCAAGATCGGCTCGGGGGAAATCACAATGAGCAGTTCTTC.

This clone has just one count. V is TRBV7-9 and J is TRBJ2-1, with 8 positions matching TRBD1. Unmatched junction bases numbered 6, after V lost 3 bases and J lost 5 bases. Germline values: CDR1 SEHNR, CDR2 FQNEAQ (reference sequence). This CDR3 has 15 amino acids. Here the CDR3 reads CASSFFTGGHNEQFF. The DNA for the CDR3 is TGTGCCAGCAGCTTCTTTACAGGGGGGCACAATGAGCAGTTCTTC.

A few counts support this clone. The rearrangement uses TRBV7-3 and TRBJ2-5, with a weak D call TRBD1 (6 bases). Germline CDR1 SGHTA, CDR2 FQGTGA. The length of the CDR3 is 14 residues. V lost 2 bases and J lost 6, with 13 bases in between. In DNA, the CDR3 is TGTGCCAGCAGCTTACAGGGGCGCGATCAGACCCAGTACTTC. Residues: CASSLQGRDQTQYF. The full variable domain, completed using reference TRBV7-3 and TRBJ2-5, is GAGVSQTPSNKVTEKGKYVELRCDPISGHTALYWYRQSLGQGPEFLIYFQGTGAADDSGLPNDRFFAVRPEGSVSTLKIQRTERGDSAVYLCASSLQGRDQTQYFGPGTRLLVL.

This clone was picked up one time. This CDR3 reads CASSEVSHYAYNEQFF. The CDR3 DNA follows: TGTGCCAGCAGTGAAGTTAGTCATTACGCCTACAATGAGCAGTTCTTC. The V call is TRBV6-1, the J call TRBJ2-1; no clear D gene. The germline V gene encodes CDR1 MNHNS and CDR2 SASEGT. The CDR3 is 16 residues long. Trimming removed 1 base at V and 2 bases at J, with 12 bases between.